The 15 T cell receptor beta chains presented below share a single source sample, sequenced in a study of tissue T cells after allogeneic stem cell transplantation. Time point given: mouse harvest day 7 after allogeneic transplant. The graft held 10^6 splenic CD5+ T cells and 10^7 T-cell-depleted bone marrow cells. The protocol was immunoSEQ multiplex PCR, while the TCRdb copy is restricted to in-frame clones and leaves out a portion. The repertoire has approximately 5,000 clones, approximately 52% of them found once; the top ten carry 6.5%. The sequencing input was gut tissue. These receptors were obtained from a female BALB/c mouse given C57BL/6 T cells with graft-versus-host disease after an allogeneic hematopoietic cell transplant.

As regards this clone: All gene names here are mouse names. The CDR3 is cut off 1 residue early in the read; its end comes from the germline J gene. This chain links TRBV2 with TRBJ2-3; the match to TRBD1 covers 9 bases. Germline V gives CDR1 LGHNA, CDR2 YSYQKL. With V trimmed by 1 base and J by 0 bases, 2 bases remained unmatched. The CDR3 is 16 residues long. The CDR3 bases that were read are TGTGCCAGCAGCCAAGCACAGGGGGCTAGTGCAGAAACGCTGTAT. It translates to CASSQAQGASAETLY. The full-length CDR3 reads as CASSQAQGASAETLYF.

Note on this clone: Germline and genes here are mouse. The missing CDR3 end, 1 residue past where the read stops, is filled in from the germline J gene. This chain joins TRBV19 and TRBJ2-5, with D possibly being TRBD1 or TRBD2 (5 bases each). V lost 0 bases and J 0 bases, leaving 5 bases between the germline ends. This CDR3 region has 14 residues. CDR1 is FNHDT and CDR2 is SITEND in the germline V gene (reference sequence). The sequenced part of the CDR3 DNA is TGTGCCAGCAGTATAGGGGGGAACCAAGACACCCAGTAC. This encodes CASSIGGNQDTQY. The whole CDR3 reads CASSIGGNQDTQYF.

This clone was picked up a small number of times. Gene names refer to mouse genes. The read ends 1 residue early relative to the CDR3; the germline J gene fills the gap. The chain is built from TRBV3 and TRBJ1-4, with a tentative D call TRBD1 (6 bases). The CDR3 covers 14 residues. The V and J ends lost 5 bases and 0 bases respectively, with 7 bases between them. CDR1 is SNHLY, CDR2 FYNGKV, per germline (reference sequence). The covered CDR3 bases are TGTGCCAGCAGCCACAGGGTTTCCAACGAAAGATTATTT. Protein sequence: CASSHRVSNERLF. The full CDR3 protein reads CASSHRVSNERLFF.

By sample share, this clone is medium-sized. The genes and germline here are from mouse. The CDR3 extends 1 residue past the end of the read, so its final part is completed from the germline J gene. The chain carries TRBV15 and TRBJ2-1, with TRBD1 identical over 8 bases. Germline V gene data show CDR1 as SGHND and CDR2 as FRSKSL. V gave up 3 bases and J gave up 1 base; unmatched junction bases: 2. The CDR3 loop spans 15 amino acids. Here the CDR3 reads CASSFRQGNYAEQFF. The sequenced CDR3 bases are TGTGCCAGCAGTTTCCGACAGGGGAACTATGCTGAGCAGTTC.

The sample holds a few counts of this clone. Mouse gene names and germline throughout. The read is 1 residue too short to cover the CDR3 end, so that end is filled in from the germline J gene. The V call is TRBV12-2, the J call TRBJ2-7; unclear D gene. The germline V and J ends were trimmed by 0 bases and 4 bases, with 6 bases remaining between them. The CDR3 sequence is 12 residues long. Looked up from germline, CDR1 is SGHLS and CDR2 is HYDKME. The CDR3 bases that were read are TGTGCCAGCTCTCTCGACTTGTATGAACAGTAC. Its protein product is CASSLDLYEQY. The entire CDR3 reads CASSLDLYEQYF.

Regarding this clone: Genes and germline are mouse. With the read ending 1 residue before the CDR3 end, the germline J gene is used to fill in that end. V usage is TRBV26 and J usage is TRBJ1-3; TRBD1 might be the D (5 bases). There are 12 residues in the CDR3. CDR1 is KGHPV, CDR2 FQNQEV, per germline (reference sequence). Between the trimmed V and J ends, which lost 7 bases and 4 bases, there was a span of 8 bases. CDR3 in amino acids: CASTRVGNTLYF. CDR3 DNA, as far as it was read: TGTGCCAGCACCAGGGTCGGAAATACGCTCTAT.

As to this clone: Germline and genes here are mouse. The CDR3 protein is CASSPNSDYTF. The sequenced part of the CDR3 DNA is TGTGCCAGCAGCCCAAACTCCGACTACACC. The genes are TRBV3 and TRBJ1-2; D is unresolved. With the read ending 1 residue before the CDR3 end, the germline J gene is used to fill in that end. This CDR3 has 11 amino acids. The V end was cut by 5 bases, the J end by 0 bases, with 1 base between. In germline, CDR1 is SNHLY, CDR2 FYNGKV (reference sequence).

With regard to this clone: The gene symbols are mouse symbols. The read comes to an end 1 residue before the CDR3 does, leaving the germline J gene to fill in the end. This chain joins TRBV26 and TRBJ2-1, with 8 bases identical to TRBD1. CDR1 and CDR2 (germline): KGHPV, FQNQEV (reference sequence). The CDR3 consists of 13 residues. With 4 bases clipped from V and 7 bases from J, the junction kept 3 bases outside the gene matches. Here the CDR3 reads CASSPGGAAEQFF. The covered CDR3 bases are TGTGCCAGCAGTCCAGGGGGCGCGGCTGAGCAGTTC. The full variable domain, completed using reference TRBV26 and TRBJ2-1, is NSKVIQTPRYLVKGQGQKAKMRCIPEKGHPVVFWYQQNKNNEFKFLINFQNQEVLQQIDMTEKRFSAECPSNSPCSLEIQSSEAGDSALYLCASSPGGAAEQFFGPGTRLTVL.

Concerning this clone itself: Gene names are the mouse ones. The missing CDR3 end, 1 residue past where the read stops, is filled in from the germline J gene. This chain uses TRBV3 with TRBJ1-1; possible D gene TRBD1, 5 bases. The V gene's germline CDR1 is SNHLY and CDR2 FYNGKV (reference sequence). The germline V and J ends were trimmed by 6 bases and 0 bases, with 8 bases remaining between them. CDR3 length equals 13 residues. This CDR3 is CASRPGQNTEVFF. Partial CDR3 DNA: TGTGCCAGCAGACCGGGACAGAACACAGAAGTCTTC.

Notes on this clone: These gene names are mouse names. The sequenced fragment ends 1 residue before the CDR3 boundary, so the rest is inferred from the germline J gene. The chain links TRBV5 to TRBJ2-5; a weak D match, TRBD2 (6 bases). Germline CDR1 and CDR2: LGHNA and YNLKQL (reference sequence). The CDR3 is made up of 14 amino acids. V was trimmed by 0 bases and J by 3 bases, leaving 7 bases between them. The part of the CDR3 DNA that was read is TGTGCCAGCAGCCAAGACTGGGGACAAGACACCCAGTAC. Its translation is CASSQDWGQDTQY. The entire CDR3 sequence reads CASSQDWGQDTQYF.

A note on this clone: Mouse gene names apply. The sequence runs out 1 residue before the end of the CDR3; the remainder is reconstructed from the germline J gene. The chain joins TRBV31 to TRBJ2-2; D uncertain. The CDR3 length is 14 residues. Trimming cost V 0 bases and J 4 bases, with 9 bases left between them. Per germline, CDR1 GKSSPN and CDR2 SITVG. CDR3 amino acids: CAWSLERGTGQLYF. The part of the CDR3 DNA that was read is TGTGCCTGGAGTCTAGAACGCGGCACCGGGCAGCTCTAC.

This clone was recorded a few times. Gene names follow the mouse nomenclature. The read terminates 1 residue before the CDR3 end, so the remaining end is supplied by the germline J gene. V is TRBV26 and J is TRBJ2-7, with a tentative D call TRBD1 (6 bases). V was pared by 7 bases and J by 4 bases, with 11 bases between. CDR3 length equals 12 residues. Germline V CDR1 and CDR2: KGHPV, FQNQEV (reference sequence). CDR3 region: CASNSQGYEQYF. The CDR3 bases that were read are TGTGCCAGCAACTCACAGGGTTATGAACAGTAC. Full variable domain (remainder filled in from reference TRBV26 and TRBJ2-7): NSKVIQTPRYLVKGQGQKAKMRCIPEKGHPVVFWYQQNKNNEFKFLINFQNQEVLQQIDMTEKRFSAECPSNSPCSLEIQSSEAGDSALYLCASNSQGYEQYFGPGTRLTVL.

Concerning this clone: Any gene name here is a mouse gene name. The read halts 1 residue ahead of the CDR3 end, with the missing end drawn from the germline J gene. This chain joins TRBV2 and TRBJ2-7, with 11 bases fitting TRBD2. CDR1 and CDR2 from the germline V gene are LGHNA and YSYQKL. The CDR3 extends over 15 amino acids. The ends lost 2 bases at V and 3 bases at J; junction bases unmatched: 3. Incomplete CDR3 DNA: TGTGCCAGCAGCCAACCCGACTGGGGGGGCTATGAACAGTAC. Translation: CASSQPDWGGYEQY. The whole CDR3 protein is CASSQPDWGGYEQYF.

On this clone itself: Mouse germline and gene names are used. The sequence runs out 1 residue before the end of the CDR3; the remainder is reconstructed from the germline J gene. This chain joins TRBV2 and TRBJ2-4; possibly TRBD1 for D (5 bases). CDR3 length: 14 residues. Trimming left V 1 base short and J 0 bases short, with 5 bases between. Germline V gives CDR1 LGHNA, CDR2 YSYQKL. This chain's CDR3 is CASSQGQSQNTLYF. The DNA read from the CDR3 is TGTGCCAGCAGCCAAGGACAGAGTCAAAACACCTTGTAC.

For this clone: These gene names are mouse names. The observed sequence ends 1 residue before the CDR3 terminus, with the missing tail filled in from the germline J gene. The chain links TRBV12-1 to TRBJ2-1; D remains unclear. V was trimmed by 0 bases and J by 0 bases, leaving 8 bases between them. CDR3 size: 15 residues. Looked up from germline, CDR1 is SGHSN and CDR2 is HYEKVE. CDR3 DNA, as far as it was read: TGTGCCAGCTCTCTCGAGGGTTATAACTATGCTGAGCAGTTC. Its translation is CASSLEGYNYAEQF. The CDR3 reads in full as CASSLEGYNYAEQFF.